Below are 25 T cell receptor beta chains sequenced from a single sample in a study of identical twins. TCRdb independently ran MiXCR on the 5' RACE reads; one entry per CDR3 protein. This table has some 230,000 distinct CDR3 sequences, 5.5% to 7.5% appearing once. The same sample was also used in a study of T cells expressing NK-cell markers.

The sample comprised CD8+ T cells sorted from blood. The receptors were gathered from a woman under 30 in good health.

The rearrangement links TRBV10-3 to TRBJ2-3; D is perhaps TRBD2 (7 bases). Per the germline V gene, CDR1 is ENHRY and CDR2 is SYGVKD. There are 19 residues in the CDR3. V was trimmed by 6 bases and J by 4 bases, leaving 29 bases between them. This CDR3 reads CAIRDLGGGSPSPADTQYF. Here the CDR3 DNA reads TGTGCCATCAGGGATCTGGGGGGCGGGAGCCCCTCCCCCGCAGATACGCAGTATTTT.

There are many counts of this clonotype. This chain joins TRBV12-3 or TRBV12-4 and TRBJ2-2; weak D call: TRBD2 (6 bases). The CDR3 spans 14 residues. Trimming stripped 8 bases from V and 2 bases from J, with 12 bases between. CDR3 in DNA: TGTGCCAGCGCGTCGGGACTCAACACCGGGGAGCTGTTTTTT. Protein sequence: CASASGLNTGELFF.

Comments on this clonotype: A read error may account for a junction end that differs from germline. The gene calls are TRBV7-7 and TRBJ1-5, with D perhaps TRBD1 (5 bases). There are 13 residues in the CDR3. The V gene's germline CDR1 is SSHAT and CDR2 FNYEAQ (reference sequence). As DNA, the CDR3 is TGTGCTAGCAGCCCCGGGGCCAATCAGCCCCAGCATTTT. It translates to CASSPGANQPQHF.

A few counts support this clonotype. The chain links TRBV7-9 to TRBJ1-1; no reliable D call. The CDR3 covers 15 residues. The germline V gene has CDR1 SEHNR and CDR2 FQNEAQ (reference sequence). Trimming took 5 bases from V and 0 from J, leaving 13 bases between them. CDR3 nucleotide sequence: TGTGCCAGCAGCCCTTCAGTTGGCGTGAACACTGAAGCTTTCTTT. Its translation is CASSPSVGVNTEAFF.

This chain links TRBV15 with TRBJ2-7, with 7 bases aligning to TRBD1. Germline loops: CDR1 LNHNV, CDR2 YYDKDF (reference sequence). The CDR3 contains 15 residues. V was clipped by 1 base and J by 3 bases; unmatched bases: 6. The CDR3 DNA sequence: TGTGCCACCAGCAGAGCGGACAGGAAAAACTACGAGCAGTACTTC. Protein product: CATSRADRKNYEQYF.

The rearrangement joins TRBV20-1 to TRBJ2-3; 10 bases are shared with TRBD2. This CDR3 has 17 residues. CDR1 is DFQATT and CDR2 is SNEGSKA in the germline V gene (reference sequence). The DNA for the CDR3 is TGCTGCGCTAGAGAAGGGCTAGCGGGAGTGAGGGCAGATACGCAGTATTTT. This translates into CCAREGLAGVRADTQYF.

Many counts were recorded for this clonotype. The V gene is TRBV6-1, the J gene TRBJ2-5; 8 nucleotides line up with TRBD1. V was clipped by 6 bases and J by 7 bases; unmatched bases: 10. The CDR3 runs to 14 residues. The germline CDR1 and CDR2 sequences are MNHNS and SASEGT. CDR3 nucleotides: TGTGCCAGCAGACGCCAGGGGGCTGACCCGACCCAGTACTTC. Residues: CASRRQGADPTQYF.

The chain uses TRBV5-6 and TRBJ2-3; 11 bases match TRBD2. Germline CDR1 and CDR2: SGHDT and YYEEEE. V shed 4 bases, J shed 6 bases, and the junction held 10 bases outside the gene matches. This CDR3 contains 16 residues. The CDR3 DNA is TGTGCCAGCAGCGAACAAACTAGCGGGAGTTACGATACGCAGTATTTT. Translated: CASSEQTSGSYDTQYF. The full variable domain, completed using reference TRBV5-6 and TRBJ2-3, is DAGVTQSPTHLIKTRGQQVTLRCSPKSGHDTVSWYQQALGQGPQFIFQYYEEEERQRGNFPDRFSGHQFPNYSSELNVNALLLGDSALYLCASSEQTSGSYDTQYFGPGTRLTVL.

This clonotype was seen repeatedly, ten times or more. The V call is TRBV7-9, the J call TRBJ2-7; weak D call: TRBD1 (5 bases). The V and J ends lost 0 bases and 6 bases respectively, with 12 bases between them. The germline V gene has CDR1 SEHNR and CDR2 FQNEAQ (reference sequence). The CDR3 extends over 14 amino acids. The CDR3 coding sequence is TGTGCCAGCAGCTTAGCTAGGCCAGGGATCGAGCAGTACTTC. Its protein product is CASSLARPGIEQYF.

The chain carries TRBV18 and TRBJ2-2; 7 nucleotides line up with TRBD1. The CDR3 is 20 residues long. Looked up from germline, CDR1 is KGHSH and CDR2 is LQKENI. The V and J ends lost 3 bases and 4 bases, in that order; junction bases with no gene match: 20. The CDR3 DNA reads TGTGCCAGCTCACCGACGCCGGGACAGAAACGATTGTGGCCCACCGGGGAGCTGTTTTTT. This translates into CASSPTPGQKRLWPTGELFF.

V and J are TRBV9 and TRBJ1-2; 7 positions match TRBD1. The V and J ends lost 0 bases and 4 bases, in that order; junction bases with no gene match: 3. CDR3 size: 14 residues. CDR1 is SGDLS, CDR2 YYNGEE, per germline. The CDR3 nucleotides read TGTGCCAGCAGCGTAGGGGACAGCAGCTATGGCTACACCTTC. This translates into CASSVGDSSYGYTF.

This clonotype was seen ten or more times. V usage is TRBV15 and J usage is TRBJ2-3; D unresolved. The CDR3 loop spans 12 amino acids. V was shortened by 11 bases and J by 1 base, with 10 bases between the two germline ends. Looked up from germline, CDR1 is LNHNV and CDR2 is YYDKDF (reference sequence). In DNA form, the CDR3 reads TGTGCCGCCGGAGAACGCACAGATACGCAGTATTTT. This codes for CAAGERTDTQYF.

This clonotype appeared many times. The chain links TRBV10-3 to TRBJ1-1; 12 bases align to TRBD1. Trimming took 8 bases from V and 7 from J; bases not matched to a gene: 8. The CDR3 extends over 14 amino acids. Per the germline V gene, CDR1 is ENHRY and CDR2 is SYGVKD. CDR3 sequence (DNA): TGTGCCATCCTACCGGGACAGGGGGCTTTTGAAGCTTTCTTT. It is translated as CAILPGQGAFEAFF.

This clonotype was observed at least ten times. The chain recombines TRBV9 with TRBJ2-7; D is tentatively TRBD1 or TRBD2 (5 bases each). The CDR3 is made up of 14 amino acids. Looked up from germline, CDR1 is SGDLS and CDR2 is YYNGEE. With 0 bases removed from V and 2 bases from J, the gap between germline ends came to 9 bases. CDR3 loop: CASSVGDGAYEQYF. CDR3 bases: TGTGCCAGCAGCGTAGGGGACGGTGCCTACGAGCAGTACTTC.

V is TRBV14 and J is TRBJ1-2; D unclear. This CDR3 has 15 residues. Germline CDR1 and CDR2: SGHDN and FVKESK. With 3 bases removed from V and 2 bases from J, the gap between germline ends came to 13 bases. The CDR3 nucleotides read TGTGCCAGCAGCCAGAAGGGAGATGCAAACTATGGCTACACCTTC. Residues: CASSQKGDANYGYTF.

This clonotype came up many times. The V call is TRBV4-3, the J call TRBJ2-1; 7 bases map to TRBD2. Trimming removed 0 bases from V and 9 bases from J; junction bases left unmatched: 11. The CDR3 sequence is 16 residues long. Germline V gene sequence: CDR1 LGHNA, CDR2 YSLEER. DNA for the CDR3: TGCGCCAGCAGCCAAGATTGGGGCGGAGCGGGGAGTGAGCAGTTCTTC. Its translation is CASSQDWGGAGSEQFF.

This clonotype was picked up a small number of times. A read error may produce the germline difference seen at one junction end. The chain couples TRBV7-3 to TRBJ1-5, with D possibly TRBD1 on 5 matching bases. The CDR3 consists of 17 residues. Per the germline V gene, CDR1 is SGHTA and CDR2 is FQGTGA. The CDR3 is CTSSIPGPTTGSQPQHF. The DNA of the CDR3 is TGTACCAGCAGTATACCGGGACCGACCACGGGGAGTCAGCCCCAGCATTTT.

This clonotype was counted between two and nine times. The rearrangement joins TRBV6-2 or TRBV6-3 to TRBJ1-1; TRBD1 matches at 7 bases. The trim removed 8 bases at V and 11 bases at J, leaving 23 bases unmatched. Germline lookup yields CDR1 MNHEY and CDR2 SVGEGT. The CDR3 covers 16 residues. The CDR3 region has the DNA TGTGCCAGCTCGTACCGACCTCCCATCCAGACAGGGTCGGCTTTCTTT. It translates to CASSYRPPIQTGSAFF.

This clonotype was seen more than once but under ten times. The genes are TRBV6-1 and TRBJ2-1; 9 bases match TRBD2. This CDR3 is built from 14 residues. The V and J ends lost 2 bases and 10 bases, in that order; junction bases with no gene match: 6. In germline, CDR1 is MNHNS, CDR2 SASEGT. The CDR3 nucleotides are TGTGCCAGCAGTGAACGGCGGGGGGGTCAAGAGCAGTTCTTC. Translation: CASSERRGGQEQFF.

The chain links TRBV20-1 to TRBJ2-2, with D unclear. The CDR3 consists of 14 residues. The germline V gene encodes CDR1 DFQATT and CDR2 SNEGSKA (reference sequence). The V end was cut by 6 bases, the J end by 5 bases, with 16 bases between. The CDR3 here is CSAPVELGTGELFF. CDR3 DNA sequence: TGCAGTGCGCCGGTGGAGTTGGGGACCGGGGAGCTGTTTTTT.

In this sample, this clonotype turned up many times. The chain has TRBV6-2 or TRBV6-3 and TRBJ1-2, with 10 bases lining up with TRBD1. Trimming cost V 6 bases and J 8 bases; bases outside gene matches: 9. Germline V gene data show CDR1 as MNHEY and CDR2 as SVGEGT. The CDR3 loop spans 14 amino acids. CDR3 in amino acids: CASSPGQGNIGYTF. CDR3 in DNA: TGTGCCAGCAGCCCGGGACAGGGGAATATCGGCTACACCTTC.

This clonotype has a count of ten or more. The J gene is TRBJ1-5, the V gene TRBV6-5, with 7 bases that match TRBD1. J lost 6 bases, V lost 4 bases, and 9 bases had no gene match. The CDR3 totals 15 residues. Germline lookup yields CDR1 MNHEY and CDR2 SVGAGI. CDR3: CASSFTGERSQPQHF. CDR3 DNA sequence: TGTGCCAGCAGTTTCACAGGGGAGCGAAGTCAGCCCCAGCATTTT.

J is TRBJ2-5 and V is TRBV7-9, with D perhaps given as TRBD1 or TRBD2 (6 bases each). Trimming left V 4 bases short and J 5 bases short, with 17 bases between. The CDR3 consists of 15 residues. CDR1 is SEHNR and CDR2 is FQNEAQ in the germline V gene (reference sequence). The CDR3 sequence: CASSSPTRGDETQYF. CDR3 DNA sequence: TGTGCCAGCAGCTCACCGACTAGGGGGGATGAGACCCAGTACTTC.

CDR3 coding DNA: TGTGCCAGCAGTGAATGGGAGGACAAGGCTGGCTACACCTTC. Translating it yields CASSEWEDKAGYTF. The chain couples TRBV25-1 to TRBJ1-2; possible D gene TRBD1, 5 bases. CDR1 is MGHDK and CDR2 is SYGVNS in the germline V gene. V shed 1 base and J shed 7 bases, with 13 bases lying between them. The CDR3 covers 14 residues.

The sample holds a few counts of this clonotype. The J gene is TRBJ1-1, the V gene TRBV6-2 or TRBV6-3; D gene ambiguous. The CDR3 runs to 12 residues. Trimming took 10 bases from V and 4 from J, leaving 13 bases between them. Germline assignment: CDR1 MNHEY and CDR2 SVGEGT. The CDR3 DNA is TGTGCCACCCGGCCTGGGCGCACTGAAGCTTTCTTT. Translation: CATRPGRTEAFF.